Shown below are 10 T cell receptor beta chains from a single sample sequenced in a study of OX40 agonist ivuxolimab in advanced cancers. Assay: immunoSEQ multiplex PCR; the TCRdb copy retains only in-frame clones and omits some. The sample includes about 61,000 clones, around 83% of them seen just once. The specimen comprised CD4+ or CD8+ T cells sorted from blood, sampled in a trial of the OX40 agonist ivuxolimab. The receptors originated from an adult with an advanced solid tumor such as melanoma, head and neck, liver or kidney cancer.

The CDR3 protein is CASRARLNTEAFF. The CDR3 DNA follows: TGTGCCTCCCGGGCCAGACTTAACACTGAAGCTTTCTTT. The rearrangement uses TRBV5-6 and TRBJ1-1; D unclear. Germline values: CDR1 SGHDT, CDR2 YYEEEE. The ends were cut back, 10 bases at V and 2 bases at J, with 15 bases in the middle. This CDR3 is 13 amino acids long.

The chain recombines TRBV5-1 with TRBJ2-2; D gene ambiguous. CDR3 length: 17 amino acids. Trimming took 0 bases from V and 2 from J, leaving 14 bases between them. From germline, CDR1 is SGHRS and CDR2 YFSETQ. The CDR3 reads CASSLGQDPVNTGELFF. The CDR3 nucleotides are TGCGCCAGCAGCTTGGGGCAGGACCCTGTAAACACCGGGGAGCTGTTTTTT.

The rearrangement joins TRBV5-1 to TRBJ2-7; unclear D gene. The V gene's germline CDR1 is SGHRS and CDR2 YFSETQ. Trimming shortened V by 1 base and J by 0 bases, and 11 bases separated the two germline ends. The CDR3 runs to 15 residues. The CDR3: CASSLSGLSSYEQYF. CDR3 nucleotides: TGCGCCAGCAGCTTGTCAGGCTTGAGCTCCTACGAGCAGTACTTC.

The chain links TRBV2 to TRBJ2-7; 14 nucleotides align to TRBD2. V gave up 8 bases and J gave up 7 bases; unmatched junction bases: 10. Germline V gives CDR1 SNHLY, CDR2 FYNNEI. This CDR3 has 15 residues. CDR3 loop: CASQQRTSGGKEQYF. For the CDR3, the DNA is TGTGCCAGCCAGCAACGGACTAGCGGGGGGAAGGAGCAGTACTTC.

This clone was seen just once. Other DNA sequences in the same sample also yield this CDR3. J is TRBJ2-5 and V is TRBV7-9; 12 bases are shared with TRBD2. The CDR3 is 16 residues long. CDR1 is SEHNR, CDR2 FQNEAQ, per germline (reference sequence). V trimming: 5 bases; J trimming: 5 bases; junction bases outside the gene matches: 9. This CDR3 is CASSPGLAGTWETQYF. CDR3 nucleotides: TGTGCCAGCAGCCCCGGACTAGCGGGAACTTGGGAGACCCAGTACTTC.

The CDR3 DNA reads as TGTGCCAGCAGCATAGGACGGGCGGGGAATACGCAGTATTTT. Translation: CASSIGRAGNTQYF. This rearrangement joins TRBV11-1 to TRBJ2-3, with D possibly being TRBD2 (6 bases). From germline, CDR1 is SGHAT and CDR2 FQDESV (reference sequence). The CDR3 contains 14 residues. V lost 5 bases, J lost 7 bases, and 16 bases lay in between.

The rearrangement uses TRBV6-5 and TRBJ2-2; D not certain. This CDR3 region has 12 residues. V was cut by 0 bases and J by 7 bases, with 3 bases left in between. Germline lookup yields CDR1 MNHEY and CDR2 SVGAGI. The CDR3 sequence is CASSYSVGELFF. The DNA of the CDR3 is TGTGCCAGCAGTTACTCGGTCGGGGAGCTGTTTTTT.

This clone was observed once. The V gene is TRBV4-2, the J gene TRBJ2-3; 15 bases match TRBD2. Trimming cost V 0 bases and J 3 bases; bases outside gene matches: 7. This CDR3 has 19 residues. CDR1 is LGHNA, CDR2 YNFKEQ, per germline. The CDR3: CASSQDGLAGGRGTDTQYF. The CDR3 DNA reads as TGTGCCAGCAGCCAAGATGGACTAGCGGGGGGGCGAGGGACAGATACGCAGTATTTT.

The rearrangement links TRBV5-1 to TRBJ1-2, with TRBD1 identical over 7 bases. CDR3 size: 14 residues. With V trimmed by 2 bases and J by 2 bases, 3 bases remained unmatched. Germline V gene lookup returns CDR1 SGHRS and CDR2 YFSETQ. The CDR3 DNA sequence: TGCGCCAGCAGCTTTGGACAGGAAAACTATGGCTACACCTTC. Protein: CASSFGQENYGYTF.

J is TRBJ1-5 and V is TRBV4-2; 10 bases match TRBD1. V trimming: 1 base; J trimming: 6 bases; junction bases outside the gene matches: 6. Germline values: CDR1 LGHNA, CDR2 YNFKEQ. The CDR3 is 16 amino acids. CDR3 sequence (DNA): TGTGCCAGCAGCCAAGTCACTGGACAGGGGGTTCAGCCCCAGCATTTT. It translates to CASSQVTGQGVQPQHF.